Below, 29 T cell receptor beta chains from the same sample are listed, as sequenced in a study of T-cell memory formation after mild COVID-19. TCRdb re-analysed the 5' RACE reads in MiXCR, keeping a single row per CDR3 protein. This table has roughly 350,000 distinct CDR3 sequences, approximately 14% appearing once. Sequenced: PBMCs or a T cell subset sorted from them (not recorded which). The receptors shown here come from a man aged 18 to 30 who had mild COVID-19 (a few samples of this study predate the infection). Cell type and time point are not known.

This chain uses TRBV4-1 with TRBJ2-7; D remains ambiguous. The V end was cut by 0 bases, the J end by 0 bases, with 15 bases between. The germline CDR1 and CDR2 sequences are MGHRA and YSYEKL. The CDR3 loop spans 17 amino acids. Here the CDR3 DNA reads TGCGCCAGCAGCCAAGATACCGGACGGCTGATCTCCTACGAGCAGTACTTC. This encodes CASSQDTGRLISYEQYF.

This clonotype has only a few counts. This chain connects TRBV12-3 or TRBV12-4 to TRBJ1-2; D gene uncertain. Trimming cost V 4 bases and J 2 bases, with 5 bases left between them. The CDR3 totals 12 residues. The CDR3 spells CASSWRNYGYTF. CDR3 nucleotides: TGTGCCAGCAGTTGGAGGAACTATGGCTACACCTTC.

The table lists this clonotype with many counts. V gene TRBV7-9 combines with J gene TRBJ2-7, with 8 bases that match TRBD1. The CDR3 length is 17 residues. V lost 5 bases to trimming and J lost 4 bases; unmatched junction nucleotides: 16. Germline V gives CDR1 SEHNR, CDR2 FQNEAQ (reference sequence). CDR3 residues: CASSPAVRPGGSYEQYF. CDR3 DNA sequence: TGTGCCAGCAGCCCAGCGGTCCGGCCAGGGGGCTCGTACGAGCAGTACTTC.

This clonotype was detected only a few times. The chain employs TRBV21-1 and TRBJ2-4; TRBD1, the table's D call, lacks a check against the DNA. TRBV21-1 is given as a pseudogene. CDR3 length equals 18 residues. The CDR3 reads CASIPTWRGGLAKNIQYF. CDR3 coding DNA: TGTGCCAGCATCCCTACGTGGAGAGGGGGCCTAGCCAAAAACATTCAGTACTTC.

The V call is TRBV4-1, the J call TRBJ2-7; TRBD1 is a possible D gene (5 bases). V gave up 7 bases and J gave up 0 bases, with 16 bases separating them. This CDR3 contains 15 residues. The V gene's germline CDR1 is MGHRA and CDR2 YSYEKL. CDR3 DNA sequence: TGCGCCAGCACCAATGATTGGCAGGGCTCCTACGAGCAGTACTTC. It yields the protein CASTNDWQGSYEQYF.

The V and J genes are TRBV7-9 and TRBJ1-5; D is possibly TRBD1 (5 bases). CDR1 and CDR2 from the germline V gene are SEHNR and FQNEAQ (reference sequence). The V gene lost 8 bases and the J gene lost 5 bases, with 16 bases spanning the gap. The CDR3 sequence is 14 residues long. CDR3 residues: CASGRAGGYQPQHF. The CDR3 region has the DNA TGTGCCAGCGGGCGCGCGGGGGGATATCAGCCCCAGCATTTT.

This clonotype was detected only a few times. The chain links TRBV6-5 to TRBJ1-4; tentative D call: TRBD1 (5 bases). Per germline, CDR1 MNHEY and CDR2 SVGAGI. CDR3 length: 15 amino acids. V was clipped by 6 bases and J by 6 bases, with 17 bases between them. In DNA form, the CDR3 reads TGTGCCAGCAGCAGAGCCGGGGCGCAGGATGAAAAACTGTTTTTT. This translates into CASSRAGAQDEKLFF.

The CDR3 sequence is CASSPLEWGNEQFF. In nucleotides, the CDR3 is TGTGCCAGCAGCCCGCTAGAGTGGGGCAATGAGCAGTTCTTC. The chain employs TRBV7-9 and TRBJ2-1; D is unclear. Germline assignment: CDR1 SEHNR and CDR2 FQNEAQ (reference sequence). This CDR3 has 14 residues. Trimming took 5 bases from V and 6 from J, leaving 14 bases between them.

V gene TRBV19 combines with J gene TRBJ2-3; D is perhaps TRBD1 or TRBD2 (6 bases each). V lost 5 bases, J lost 13 bases, and 13 bases lay in between. Germline V gene sequence: CDR1 LNHDA, CDR2 SQIVND (reference sequence). The CDR3 is 11 amino acids. CDR3 region: CASSRGPGEYF. The DNA for the CDR3 is TGTGCCAGTAGTCGGGGGCCGGGGGAGTATTTT.

There are a few counts of this clonotype. The rearrangement joins TRBV7-3 to TRBJ2-1, with D hard to call. The CDR3 covers 12 residues. Germline V gene data show CDR1 as SGHTA and CDR2 as FQGTGA. The V gene lost 2 bases and the J gene lost 8 bases, with 7 bases spanning the gap. CDR3 DNA: TGTGCCAGCAGCTTACCTGCCTATGAGCAGTTCTTC. Its translation is CASSLPAYEQFF.

This clonotype came up many times. This chain uses TRBV6-2 or TRBV6-3 with TRBJ1-2; TRBD1 might be the D (5 bases). V dropped 0 bases and J dropped 8 bases, with 16 bases sitting between them. CDR3 length equals 15 residues. Germline lookup yields CDR1 MNHEY and CDR2 SVGEGT. DNA of the CDR3: TGTGCCAGCAGTTACTCTTCCGGGGCCCTGAGAGGCTACACCTTC. It encodes CASSYSSGALRGYTF.

This clonotype was observed at least ten times. The rearrangement uses TRBV5-6 and TRBJ2-1; 7 bases fit TRBD2. The CDR3 spans 14 residues. The germline V gene has CDR1 SGHDT and CDR2 YYEEEE. The ends lost 8 bases at V and 6 bases at J; junction bases unmatched: 11. Here the CDR3 DNA reads TGTGCCAGTACGACGGCGGGGGTTCCCAATGAGCAGTTCTTC. Protein product: CASTTAGVPNEQFF. Full variable domain (rest looked up from reference TRBV5-6 and TRBJ2-1): DAGVTQSPTHLIKTRGQQVTLRCSPKSGHDTVSWYQQALGQGPQFIFQYYEEEERQRGNFPDRFSGHQFPNYSSELNVNALLLGDSALYLCASTTAGVPNEQFFGPGTRLTVL.

The chain has TRBV6-5 and TRBJ2-1, with D tentatively TRBD2 (6 bases). CDR1 and CDR2 (germline): MNHEY, SVGAGI. CDR3 length equals 14 residues. V was clipped by 5 bases and J by 6 bases, with 14 bases between them. Here the CDR3 reads CASSPRRGANEQFF. In nucleotides, the CDR3 is TGTGCCAGCAGTCCTCGGCGGGGAGCCAATGAGCAGTTCTTC.

In its sample, this clonotype was seen many times. The gene calls are TRBV18 and TRBJ1-3; the match to TRBD1 covers 11 bases. J was trimmed by 2 bases and V by 0 bases; bases with no gene match: 0. The CDR3 loop spans 16 amino acids. Germline V gene sequence: CDR1 KGHSH, CDR2 LQKENI. The CDR3 DNA reads TGTGCCAGCTCACCACCGGGACAGGGGGCTGGAAACACCATATATTTT. It codes for CASSPPGQGAGNTIYF.

The sample holds many counts of this clonotype. The chain joins TRBV6-2 or TRBV6-3 to TRBJ1-1, with D uncertain. The V gene lost 6 bases and the J gene lost 5 bases, with 22 bases spanning the gap. The CDR3 extends over 16 amino acids. CDR1 is MNHEY and CDR2 is SVGEGT in the germline V gene. CDR3 sequence: CASSSPSFGRSTEAFF. The CDR3 DNA sequence: TGTGCCAGCAGCTCCCCCTCTTTCGGCAGGTCAACTGAAGCTTTCTTT.

This clonotype was seen only a few times. The genes are TRBV19 and TRBJ2-7, with D possibly being TRBD1 or TRBD2 (6 bases each). This CDR3 region has 13 residues. Germline loops: CDR1 LNHDA, CDR2 SQIVND (reference sequence). Trimming left V 4 bases short and J 7 bases short, with 14 bases between. The CDR3 DNA is TGTGCCAGTAGTACGTACGGGGGCGGTGAGCAGTACGTC. This translates into CASSTYGGGEQYV.

This chain links TRBV5-1 with TRBJ1-2, with no clear D. The CDR3 is 13 amino acids. V lost 4 bases and J 4 bases, leaving 11 bases between the germline ends. Germline CDR1 is SGHRS and CDR2 is YFSETQ. The CDR3 region is CASSARDAYGYTF. The CDR3, as DNA: TGCGCCAGCAGCGCTCGGGATGCCTATGGCTACACCTTC.

The chain carries TRBV2 and TRBJ2-1; D remains ambiguous. The CDR3 is 12 amino acids. Germline V gene lookup returns CDR1 SNHLY and CDR2 FYNNEI. The V end lost 6 bases, the J end lost 8 bases, and 11 bases lay between the germline ends. CDR3 DNA: TGTGCCAGCAGCCATGACTTGTATGAGCAGTTCTTC. Translated: CASSHDLYEQFF.

This clonotype came up a few times. This chain uses TRBV4-1 with TRBJ2-3; 9 bases map to TRBD1. CDR1 and CDR2 from the germline V gene are MGHRA and YSYEKL. The CDR3 has 14 residues. Trimming at V came to 3 bases and at J to 5 bases, leaving 3 bases not matched to a gene. The CDR3 reads CASSQGTGKDTQYF. Written as DNA, the CDR3 is TGCGCCAGCAGCCAGGGGACAGGGAAAGATACGCAGTATTTT.

This clonotype was recorded a few times. This chain joins TRBV12-3 or TRBV12-4 and TRBJ1-3; D remains unclear. The CDR3 covers 16 residues. V shed 3 bases and J shed 0 bases, with 12 bases lying between them. CDR3 nucleotides: TGTGCCAGCAGTTTGTTCCCGTCGAGCTCTGGAAACACCATATATTTT. Amino acids: CASSLFPSSSGNTIYF.

This clonotype came up a few times. The genes are TRBV11-2 and TRBJ2-5; 8 bases are shared with TRBD1. V was clipped by 8 bases and J by 2 bases; unmatched bases: 13. The CDR3 runs 16 residues. Germline V gives CDR1 SGHAT, CDR2 FQNNGV. Written as DNA, the CDR3 is TGTGCCAGCTGGAAAGGGAGGACAGGGCCACAAGAGACCCAGTACTTC. Translated: CASWKGRTGPQETQYF.

This clonotype was seen a handful of times. The DNA of the CDR3 is TGTGCCAGCAGCTACCTGGGGGACAGGGCCTATGGCTACACCTTC. It translates to CASSYLGDRAYGYTF. This chain connects TRBV7-2 to TRBJ1-2, with 9 bases aligning to TRBD1. With V trimmed by 4 bases and J by 4 bases, 7 bases remained unmatched. CDR1 and CDR2 from the germline V gene are SGHTA and FQGNSA. CDR3 length equals 15 residues.

This clonotype was detected only a few times. The rearrangement uses TRBV28 and TRBJ2-7; the D call may be TRBD1 or TRBD2 (5 bases each). Germline V gene lookup returns CDR1 MDHEN and CDR2 SYDVKM. The V end lost 2 bases, the J end lost 2 bases, and 10 bases lay between the germline ends. The length of the CDR3 is 14 residues. The CDR3 coding sequence is TGTGCCAGCAGTTTAAGATGGGGGACCTACGAGCAGTACGTC. Protein product: CASSLRWGTYEQYV.

The chain is built from TRBV5-6 and TRBJ1-5, with a weak D call TRBD1 (5 bases). From germline, CDR1 is SGHDT and CDR2 YYEEEE. The CDR3 contains 16 residues. V was clipped by 4 bases and J by 2 bases, with 16 bases between them. DNA of the CDR3: TGTGCCAGCAGCCTGGGGCAAGGATGGGGCAATCAGCCCCAGCATTTT. This sequence encodes CASSLGQGWGNQPQHF. The variable domain in full, with the rest retrieved from reference TRBV5-6 and TRBJ1-5, is DAGVTQSPTHLIKTRGQQVTLRCSPKSGHDTVSWYQQALGQGPQFIFQYYEEEERQRGNFPDRFSGHQFPNYSSELNVNALLLGDSALYLCASSLGQGWGNQPQHFGDGTRLSIL.

This clonotype was counted between two and nine times. This chain joins TRBV20-1 and TRBJ2-5; D is unclear. The V gene's germline CDR1 is DFQATT and CDR2 SNEGSKA (reference sequence). The CDR3 runs to 11 residues. V lost 6 bases to trimming and J lost 4 bases, with 9 bases between them. This CDR3 reads CSALKTETQYF. CDR3 DNA sequence: TGCAGTGCCCTAAAAACAGAGACCCAGTACTTC.

This clonotype came up many times. V usage is TRBV7-2 and J usage is TRBJ2-1, with D tentatively TRBD2 (6 bases). Germline V gene data show CDR1 as SGHTA and CDR2 as FQGNSA. Trimming shortened V by 3 bases and J by 0 bases, and 12 bases separated the two germline ends. The CDR3 sequence is 16 residues long. CDR3 nucleotides: TGTGCCAGCAGCTTTGGCGGGGCCCGCTCCTACAATGAGCAGTTCTTC. This encodes CASSFGGARSYNEQFF.

The chain uses TRBV6-5 and TRBJ2-5; D unclear. Trimming stripped 0 bases from V and 4 bases from J, with 12 bases between. From germline, CDR1 is MNHEY and CDR2 SVGAGI. The CDR3 covers 15 residues. CDR3 protein: CASSYSGWNGETQYF. Here the CDR3 DNA reads TGTGCCAGCAGTTACTCAGGGTGGAATGGAGAGACCCAGTACTTC.

The chain combines TRBV19 with TRBJ2-3; TRBD1 agrees at 10 bases. CDR3 length equals 15 residues. Germline V gene sequence: CDR1 LNHDA, CDR2 SQIVND (reference sequence). The J segment lost 9 bases and the V segment lost 5 bases, leaving 11 bases of the junction unmatched. The CDR3 DNA reads TGTGCCAGTAGTCCCTGGACAGGGGGGTTTAGGACGCAGTATTTT. Translated: CASSPWTGGFRTQYF.

This clonotype has more than one count but fewer than ten. The V call is TRBV6-1, the J call TRBJ1-2, with a weak D call TRBD1 (5 bases). Germline CDR1 is MNHNS and CDR2 is SASEGT. The CDR3 is made up of 13 amino acids. V lost 5 bases and J 8 bases, leaving 15 bases between the germline ends. The CDR3 DNA reads as TGTGCCAGCAGTTCCCGAGGGGAGTCAGGCTACACCTTC. This translates into CASSSRGESGYTF.